Listed here are 32 T cell receptor beta chains from one sample, sequenced in a study of OX40 agonist ivuxolimab in advanced cancers. Repertoires were generated with immunoSEQ multiplex PCR, while TCRdb's copy carries only in-frame clones and drops some. The repertoire consists of roughly 93,000 clones, with about 80% occurring once and the leading ten covering 5.8%. Source: CD4+ or CD8+ T cells sorted from blood, taken in a trial of the OX40 agonist ivuxolimab. The receptor set was obtained from an adult with an advanced solid tumor such as melanoma, head and neck, liver or kidney cancer.

J is TRBJ2-5 and V is TRBV5-1, with D hard to call. Between the trimmed V and J ends, which lost 4 bases and 3 bases, there was a span of 7 bases. This CDR3 is 12 amino acids long. Per the germline V gene, CDR1 is SGHRS and CDR2 is YFSETQ. CDR3: CASSQSKETQYF. DNA for the CDR3: TGCGCCAGCAGCCAGAGTAAAGAGACCCAGTACTTC. Based on the CDR3 plus reference TRBV5-1 and TRBJ2-5, the full variable domain is KAGVTQTPRYLIKTRGQQVTLSCSPISGHRSVSWYQQTPGQGLQFLFEYFSETQRNKGNFPGRFSGRQFSNSRSEMNVSTLELGDSALYLCASSQSKETQYFGPGTRLLVL.

The count of this clone is one. The chain joins TRBV27 to TRBJ1-1; D not resolved. CDR3 length: 15 amino acids. CDR1 and CDR2 from the germline V gene are MNHEY and SMNVEV (reference sequence). Deletions cut 6 bases from V and 7 bases from J, with 21 bases between. CDR3 DNA sequence: TGTGCCAGCAGCTATAATGTCGGTCTTGGAAGTGAAGCTTTCTTT. Protein product: CASSYNVGLGSEAFF.

The V gene is TRBV7-8, the J gene TRBJ1-4, with D maybe TRBD1 (6 bases). This CDR3 contains 16 residues. Deletions cut 1 base from V and 4 bases from J, with 13 bases between. Looked up from germline, CDR1 is SGHVS and CDR2 is FQNEAQ. CDR3 DNA sequence: TGTGCCAGCAGCTTAGTCCGGGGGCTCAATAATGAAAAACTGTTTTTT. It yields the protein CASSLVRGLNNEKLFF.

The V gene is TRBV19, the J gene TRBJ1-1; a possible D gene is TRBD1 (6 bases). Germline V gives CDR1 LNHDA, CDR2 SQIVND (reference sequence). V lost 6 bases, J lost 3 bases, and 14 bases lay in between. The CDR3 runs to 14 residues. CDR3 amino acids: CASRRQGKDTEAFF. DNA of the CDR3: TGTGCCAGTAGGCGCCAGGGGAAGGACACTGAAGCTTTCTTT.

CDR3 bases: TGTGCCAGCAGCTTAGGGGGAACGGGAGAGGGTGAGCAGTTCTTC. This codes for CASSLGGTGEGEQFF. The V and J genes are TRBV7-6 and TRBJ2-1, with D possibly TRBD2 on 6 matching bases. The CDR3 runs 15 residues. Germline CDR1 is SGHVS and CDR2 is FNYEAQ. The V end was cut by 1 base, the J end by 9 bases, with 16 bases between.

The chain couples TRBV28 to TRBJ2-7, with D perhaps being TRBD1 or TRBD2 (5 bases each). The CDR3 consists of 13 residues. Trimming took 5 bases from V and 5 from J, leaving 13 bases between them. Germline CDR1 and CDR2: MDHEN and SYDVKM. CDR3 sequence: CASSTGTHNEQYF. CDR3 nucleotides: TGTGCCAGCAGTACCGGGACCCACAACGAGCAGTACTTC.

The chain links TRBV6-6 to TRBJ1-2; D unresolved. V was shortened by 2 bases and J by 7 bases, with 8 bases between the two germline ends. The CDR3 runs to 12 residues. Per germline, CDR1 MNHNY and CDR2 SVGAGI (reference sequence). The CDR3 region is CASSYKGGGYTF. Written as DNA, the CDR3 is TGTGCCAGCAGTTACAAAGGAGGTGGCTACACCTTC.

This clone appeared a few times. The chain links TRBV4-1 to TRBJ1-5; 8 bases are shared with TRBD1. The V gene end was trimmed by 2 bases and the J gene end by 4 bases; junction bases not matched to a gene: 4. Germline-derived CDR1 and CDR2 are MGHRA and YSYEKL. This CDR3 spans 15 amino acids. Written as DNA, the CDR3 is TGCGCCAGCAGCCAATTGTGGGACAGGAATCAGCCCCAGCATTTT. Its protein is CASSQLWDRNQPQHF.

This clone was picked up a small number of times. The chain employs TRBV27 and TRBJ1-5; tentatively, D is TRBD1 (5 bases). V lost 8 bases and J lost 6, with 11 bases in between. Germline V gives CDR1 MNHEY, CDR2 SMNVEV (reference sequence). The CDR3 consists of 12 residues. CDR3 loop: CASPPRAQPQHF. CDR3 in DNA: TGTGCCAGCCCACCCAGGGCTCAGCCCCAGCATTTT.

The chain joins TRBV4-3 to TRBJ2-7; 9 bases are a match to TRBD2. Trimming removed 0 bases from V and 7 bases from J; junction bases left unmatched: 7. The CDR3 totals 15 residues. Per germline, CDR1 LGHNA and CDR2 YSLEER. CDR3 nucleotide sequence: TGCGCCAGCAGCCAAGAGCGGGGGGGTCGGGATGAGCAGTACTTC. Translated, it gives CASSQERGGRDEQYF.

The rearrangement uses TRBV19 and TRBJ1-5; TRBD1 might be the D (5 bases). CDR3 size: 12 residues. Deletions cut 8 bases from V and 5 bases from J, with 10 bases between. CDR1 is LNHDA and CDR2 is SQIVND in the germline V gene (reference sequence). The DNA of the CDR3 is TGTGCCAGTGGGGACGGCGATCAGCCCCAGCATTTT. Amino acid sequence: CASGDGDQPQHF.

The genes are TRBV9 and TRBJ2-3, with 8 bases matching TRBD2. After removal of 1 base from V and 0 bases from J, the junction contained 7 bases not matched to a gene. Per the germline V gene, CDR1 is SGDLS and CDR2 is YYNGEE. This CDR3 contains 17 residues. The DNA for the CDR3 is TGTGCCAGCAGCGTAAAGGCAAGCGGGGGAAGCACAGATACGCAGTATTTT. It codes for CASSVKASGGSTDTQYF.

V and J are TRBV12-5 and TRBJ2-5; 9 bases fit TRBD2. This CDR3 has 15 amino acids. Germline trimming cut 3 bases from V and 4 bases from J; bases unmatched to any gene: 6. Per the germline V gene, CDR1 is LGHNT and CDR2 is FRNRAP. This CDR3 reads CASGFGLAGRETQYF. The CDR3 DNA is TGTGCTAGTGGTTTTGGGCTAGCGGGAAGAGAGACCCAGTACTTC. Together with reference TRBV12-5 and TRBJ2-5, the CDR3 gives the full variable domain: DARVTQTPRHKVTEMGQEVTMRCQPILGHNTVFWYRQTMMQGLELLAYFRNRAPLDDSGMPKDRFSAEMPDATLATLKIQPSEPRDSAVYFCASGFGLAGRETQYFGPGTRLLVL.

The rearrangement uses TRBV19 and TRBJ2-3; 10 nucleotides align to TRBD1. V lost 6 bases to trimming and J lost 1 base; unmatched junction nucleotides: 13. The CDR3 sequence is 18 residues long. Germline CDR1 is LNHDA and CDR2 is SQIVND (reference sequence). CDR3 region: CASSPIGDRGLGTDTQYF. The CDR3 DNA is TGTGCCAGTAGCCCTATTGGGGACAGGGGCTTAGGCACAGATACGCAGTATTTT.

The chain joins TRBV6-5 to TRBJ1-1, with 7 bases lining up with TRBD1. The CDR3 contains 13 residues. V shed 8 bases and J 1 base; nucleotides not matched to a gene: 4. Germline values: CDR1 MNHEY, CDR2 SVGAGI. The CDR3 spells CASRGQANTEAFF. CDR3 bases: TGTGCCAGCCGAGGACAGGCGAACACTGAAGCTTTCTTT.

The rearrangement joins TRBV2 to TRBJ1-6; 9 bases map to TRBD1. Per the germline V gene, CDR1 is SNHLY and CDR2 is FYNNEI. The CDR3 length is 15 residues. The CDR3 here is CASGQGLTYNSPLHF. The CDR3 DNA reads as TGTGCTAGCGGACAGGGGTTAACCTATAATTCACCCCTCCACTTT. The full variable domain, its missing parts supplied by reference TRBV2 and TRBJ1-6, is EPEVTQTPSHQVTQMGQEVILRCVPISNHLYFYWYRQILGQKVEFLVSFYNNEISEKSEIFDDQFSVERPDGSNFTLKIRSTKLEDSAMYFCASGQGLTYNSPLHFGNGTRLTVT.

The V gene is TRBV5-1, the J gene TRBJ1-3; 7 nucleotides agree with TRBD1. The germline V gene encodes CDR1 SGHRS and CDR2 YFSETQ. Trimming removed 0 bases from V and 6 bases from J; junction bases left unmatched: 15. The CDR3 is 18 amino acids. The CDR3 reads CASSLGANRGALENTIYF. In nucleotides, the CDR3 is TGCGCCAGCAGCTTGGGGGCCAACAGGGGCGCGCTAGAAAACACCATATATTTT.

V usage is TRBV11-2 and J usage is TRBJ2-2, with D possibly being TRBD2 (6 bases). Germline V gene sequence: CDR1 SGHAT, CDR2 FQNNGV. This CDR3 is 17 amino acids long. The V gene lost 2 bases and the J gene lost 4 bases, with 17 bases spanning the gap. The CDR3 bases are TGTGCCAGCAGCTTACAGGCAGGTTGGGGACTCACCGGGGAGCTGTTTTTT. It codes for CASSLQAGWGLTGELFF.

The chain combines TRBV14 with TRBJ1-1; a possible D gene is TRBD1 (5 bases). Germline V CDR1 and CDR2: SGHDN, FVKESK. V was pared by 5 bases and J by 3 bases, with 13 bases between. The CDR3 spans 14 residues. Here the CDR3 reads CASSFPGLDTEAFF. The CDR3, as DNA: TGTGCCAGCAGCTTTCCGGGGCTGGACACTGAAGCTTTCTTT. The full variable domain, completed using reference TRBV14 and TRBJ1-1, is EAGVTQFPSHSVIEKGQTVTLRCDPISGHDNLYWYRRVMGKEIKFLLHFVKESKQDESGMPNNRFLAERTGGTYSTLKVQPAELEDSGVYFCASSFPGLDTEAFFGQGTRLTVV.

The V gene is TRBV25-1, the J gene TRBJ1-1; no firm D call. This CDR3 has 14 amino acids. The germline gives CDR1 MGHDK, CDR2 SYGVNS. V was trimmed by 7 bases and J by 1 base, leaving 13 bases between them. The CDR3 protein is CASMSPGGNTEAFF. CDR3 DNA sequence: TGTGCCAGCATGTCGCCAGGAGGGAACACTGAAGCTTTCTTT.

This chain joins TRBV4-1 and TRBJ2-7; 9 bases agree with TRBD2. J was trimmed by 3 bases and V by 3 bases; bases with no gene match: 6. The germline V gene encodes CDR1 MGHRA and CDR2 YSYEKL. The CDR3 is 15 amino acids. Here the CDR3 reads CASSQKERGDYEQYF. DNA of the CDR3: TGCGCCAGCAGCCAGAAGGAGCGGGGGGACTACGAGCAGTACTTC.

This chain connects TRBV5-1 to TRBJ2-7; possibly TRBD1 for D (6 bases). CDR1 is SGHRS, CDR2 YFSETQ, per germline. This CDR3 region has 14 residues. Trimming removed 0 bases from V and 6 bases from J, with 13 bases in between. Here the CDR3 DNA reads TGCGCCAGCAGCTTGGAGGGGGAGTGGGTCGAGCAGTACTTC. Protein product: CASSLEGEWVEQYF.

This sequence joins TRBV19 and TRBJ2-3; weak D call: TRBD1 (6 bases). Germline-derived CDR1 and CDR2 are LNHDA and SQIVND (reference sequence). This CDR3 has 16 amino acids. V lost 8 bases to trimming and J lost 1 base, with 19 bases between them. The CDR3, as DNA: TGTGCCAGTCTGACTACACGGACAGCGGGCACAGATACGCAGTATTTT. It specifies CASLTTRTAGTDTQYF.

V gene TRBV7-3 combines with J gene TRBJ2-1; possibly TRBD2 for D (6 bases). Germline CDR1 SGHTA, CDR2 FQGTGA. Trimming shortened V by 2 bases and J by 8 bases, and 16 bases separated the two germline ends. CDR3 length equals 15 residues. The CDR3 nucleotides read TGTGCCAGCAGCTTAGTCCCGGGAGCCGGGGATGAGCAGTTCTTC. The encoded protein is CASSLVPGAGDEQFF.

J is TRBJ2-1 and V is TRBV9; 13 nucleotides agree with TRBD2. The J segment lost 6 bases and the V segment lost 1 base, leaving 7 bases of the junction unmatched. This CDR3 region has 17 residues. From germline, CDR1 is SGDLS and CDR2 YYNGEE. CDR3 sequence: CASSVSRTSGSRNEQFF. The CDR3 nucleotides are TGTGCCAGCAGCGTATCCCGGACTAGCGGGAGTCGCAATGAGCAGTTCTTC.

The rearrangement joins TRBV2 to TRBJ1-2; TRBD1 aligns across 12 bases. The germline V gene has CDR1 SNHLY and CDR2 FYNNEI. This CDR3 spans 17 amino acids. The trim removed 10 bases at V and 6 bases at J, leaving 18 bases unmatched. The CDR3 is CATFARDRGRPKDGYTF. CDR3 coding DNA: TGTGCCACCTTCGCCCGGGACAGGGGGCGCCCAAAGGATGGCTACACCTTC.

The chain is built from TRBV6-5 and TRBJ1-4, with 7 bases fitting TRBD1. The CDR3 loop spans 15 amino acids. The ends lost 5 bases at V and 6 bases at J; junction bases unmatched: 9. In germline, CDR1 is MNHEY, CDR2 SVGAGI. CDR3 nucleotide sequence: TGTGCCAGCAGTACAGATCAGGGGGAGGATGAAAAACTGTTTTTT. It translates to CASSTDQGEDEKLFF.

V usage is TRBV6-5 and J usage is TRBJ2-5; D might be TRBD1 or TRBD2, each matching 5 bases. V was pared by 2 bases and J by 5 bases, with 9 bases between. The CDR3 sequence is 13 residues long. Germline values: CDR1 MNHEY, CDR2 SVGAGI. The CDR3 region has the DNA TGTGCCAGCAGTTACGAGGGGTGGGAGACCCAGTACTTC. It yields the protein CASSYEGWETQYF.

The chain employs TRBV4-1 and TRBJ2-7, with 12 bases lining up with TRBD2. Germline-derived CDR1 and CDR2 are MGHRA and YSYEKL. V trimming: 5 bases; J trimming: 5 bases; junction bases outside the gene matches: 7. This CDR3 has 15 residues. The CDR3 nucleotides are TGCGCCAGCAGCTTCCGACTAGCGGGAGTGAACGAGCAGTACTTC. This gives the protein CASSFRLAGVNEQYF.

The chain recombines TRBV7-2 with TRBJ1-5; D is possibly TRBD1 (5 bases). This CDR3 is 17 amino acids long. CDR1 is SGHTA and CDR2 is FQGNSA in the germline V gene. The ends were cut back, 3 bases at V and 1 base at J, with 16 bases in the middle. CDR3 region: CASSLEDQGWSNQPQHF. Here the CDR3 DNA reads TGTGCCAGCAGCTTGGAGGACCAGGGTTGGAGCAATCAGCCCCAGCATTTT. Using reference TRBV7-2 and TRBJ1-5 for the parts outside the CDR3, the full variable domain is GAGVSQSPSNKVTEKGKDVELRCDPISGHTALYWYRQSLGQGLEFLIYFQGNSAPDKSGLPSDRFSAERTGGSVSTLTIQRTQQEDSAVYLCASSLEDQGWSNQPQHFGDGTRLSIL.

The CDR3 sequence: CASTGTGTGETQYF. Written as DNA, the CDR3 is TGCGCCAGCACCGGGACAGGGACAGGGGAGACCCAGTACTTC. The rearrangement uses TRBV5-1 and TRBJ2-5; 9 nucleotides line up with TRBD1. The CDR3 is 14 residues long. The J segment lost 5 bases and the V segment lost 6 bases, leaving 8 bases of the junction unmatched. Looked up from germline, CDR1 is SGHRS and CDR2 is YFSETQ.

This chain links TRBV6-1 with TRBJ1-1; the D is unclear. The ends were cut back, 8 bases at V and 0 bases at J, with 10 bases in the middle. The CDR3 sequence is 13 residues long. The germline V gene encodes CDR1 MNHNS and CDR2 SASEGT. The CDR3: CASPRTMNTEAFF. The CDR3 DNA sequence: TGTGCCAGCCCAAGGACTATGAACACTGAAGCTTTCTTT.